This T cell receptor (beta chain) is from a study of T cells in localized non-small cell lung cancer. Here immunoSEQ multiplex PCR was the method, and the copy in TCRdb shows in-frame clones only, minus some. The data show 20,000 to 25,000 clones, with approximately 89% seen just once and roughly 10% held by the top ten. Whole-study results and caveats: Uninvolved adjacent lung had higher T cell clonality than tumor and all other tissues. Higher blood T cell density tracked longer overall survival.

Details on this clone: Its antigen is not known.

Germline V gene sequence: CDR1 SGHDN, CDR2 FVKESK. This CDR3 contains 15 residues. V gave up 3 bases and J gave up 6 bases; unmatched junction bases: 7. The sample in question was peripheral blood mononuclear cells, obtained before any cancer treatment. This receptor was taken from a woman aged 40 to 75 with stage III lung adenocarcinoma. The chain carries TRBV14 and TRBJ2-7; 11 nucleotides align to TRBD1. CDR3 protein: CASSHLGQGALEQYF. CDR3 coding DNA: TGTGCCAGCAGCCATTTAGGACAGGGGGCCCTCGAGCAGTACTTC.